This T cell receptor beta chain originates from a study of cytomegalovirus exposure and HLA in healthy donors. Whole-study findings and limits: Researchers catalogued 160 or so TCR beta chains as cytomegalovirus-associated. Cytomegalovirus status, reportedly, was diagnosed with high specificity and sensitivity by the classifier.

This clone was observed once. The antigen remains unidentified. The table came from immunoSEQ multiplex PCR; TCRdb's copy has only in-frame clones and leaves some out. The table records roughly 300,000 clones, about nine tenths of them present only once. This CDR3 is 13 amino acids long. Trimming took off 2 bases at V and 9 bases at J, with 11 bases between the two ends. Germline V gene lookup returns CDR1 SGHTA and CDR2 FQGNSA. These donors were members of the roughly 110-subject validation cohort, a group separate from the approximately 670-subject first cohort. The chain carries TRBV7-2 and TRBJ2-1; D unresolved. The source of this sequence is a woman younger than 35 in good health and CMV-seronegative. Input material: PBMCs. The CDR3 reads CASSLLVLGEQFF. The CDR3 DNA sequence: TGTGCCAGCAGCTTATTGGTCCTCGGTGAGCAGTTCTTC. Looking up the rest from reference TRBV7-2 and TRBJ2-1 gives the full variable domain: GAGVSQSPSNKVTEKGKDVELRCDPISGHTALYWYRQSLGQGLEFLIYFQGNSAPDKSGLPSDRFSAERTGGSVSTLTIQRTQQEDSAVYLCASSLLVLGEQFFGPGTRLTVL.